This T cell receptor beta chain is from a study of identical twins. Findings and caveats of the study: Sharing of beta out-of-frame sequences by twins showed a weaker excess.

CDR3 length: 16 amino acids. Germline V gene lookup returns CDR1 LGHDT and CDR2 YNNKEL (reference sequence). V lost 4 bases and J lost 3, with 19 bases in between. A remark on this clonotype: Antigen specificity is unknown.

One entry per CDR3 protein, called by TCRdb with MiXCR from the 5' RACE reads. The table records approximately 470,000 distinct CDR3 sequences, 13% to 15% of them present only once. These records were also assigned to another study, of yellow fever vaccine responses in identical twins.

This sequence was found in a woman aged 18-29 years in good health. Sequenced: CD4+ T cells sorted from blood. This chain uses TRBV3-1 with TRBJ2-7; perhaps TRBD2 as D (5 bases). The DNA for the CDR3 is TGTGCCAGCAGCCGGGCTCCGGAGACTACCATCTACGAGCAGTACTTC. Translating gives CASSRAPETTIYEQYF.